This entry concerns a single T cell receptor (beta chain). Trimming stripped 1 base from V and 8 bases from J, with 6 bases between. This CDR3 spans 11 amino acids. Germline CDR1 is SGHDT and CDR2 is YYEEEE. This sample is drawn from a study of blood T cell repertoires in COVID-19. Sequencing was performed with immunoSEQ multiplex PCR; in TCRdb, only in-frame clones are kept and a portion is missing. The data show some 140,000 clones, around 80% seen once. This sequence was found in a man aged 35 to 55 with acute COVID-19. V and J are TRBV5-6 and TRBJ1-1; no definite D call. Source material: PBMCs or T cells enriched from blood (not recorded which). CDR3 protein: CASSLREEAFF. CDR3 bases: TGTGCCAGCAGCTTGAGGGAGGAAGCTTTCTTT.